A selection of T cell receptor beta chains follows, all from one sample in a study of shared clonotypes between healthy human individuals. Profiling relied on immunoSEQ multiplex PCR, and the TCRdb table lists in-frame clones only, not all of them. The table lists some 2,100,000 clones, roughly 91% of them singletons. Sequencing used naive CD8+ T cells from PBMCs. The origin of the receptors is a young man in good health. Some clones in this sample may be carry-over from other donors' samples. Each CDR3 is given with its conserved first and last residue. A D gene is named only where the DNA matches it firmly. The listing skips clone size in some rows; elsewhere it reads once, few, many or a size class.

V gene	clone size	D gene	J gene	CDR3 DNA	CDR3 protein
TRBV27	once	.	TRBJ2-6	TGTGCCAGCAGTAACAGGGCCGCCAACGTCCTGACTTTC	CASSNRAANVLTF
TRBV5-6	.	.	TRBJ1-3	TGTGCCAGCAGCTTGGGCTCTGGAAACACCATATATTTT	CASSLGSGNTIYF
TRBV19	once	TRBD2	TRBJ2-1	TGTGCCAGTAGCACCGGACTAGCGGGGTACAATGAGCAGTTCTTC	CASSTGLAGYNEQFF
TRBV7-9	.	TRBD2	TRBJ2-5	TGTGCCAGCAGCTTTTATAGCGGGAGGGGTGAGACCCAGTACTTC	CASSFYSGRGETQYF
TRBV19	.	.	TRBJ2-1	TGTGCCAGTTCTTGGGGGACGGTCAGTTACAATGAGCAGTTCTTC	CASSWGTVSYNEQFF
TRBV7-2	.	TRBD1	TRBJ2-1	TGTGCCAGCAGCTATCAGACAGGGAGCTCCTACAATGAGCAGTTCTTC	CASSYQTGSSYNEQFF
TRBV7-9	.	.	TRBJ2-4	TGTGCCAGCAGCTCTCCGGACTACCTCAAAAACATTCAGTACTTC	CASSSPDYLKNIQYF
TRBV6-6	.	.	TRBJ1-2	TGTGCCAGCCTGGGGGGCGGCTACACCTTC	CASLGGGYTF
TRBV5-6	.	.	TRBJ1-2	TGTGCCAGCAGCGGGGACACCCAGGGTAGTGGCTACACCTTC	CASSGDTQGSGYTF
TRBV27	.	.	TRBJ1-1	TGTGCCAGCAAGTCCTCAACAGGAGATTACACTGAAGCTTTCTTT	CASKSSTGDYTEAFF
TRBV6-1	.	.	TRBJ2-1	TGTGCCAGCAGTGAATTTGAGTGGGGCTCCTACAATGAGCAGTTCTTC	CASSEFEWGSYNEQFF
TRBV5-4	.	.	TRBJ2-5	TGTGCCAGCATCAATCCGGCGGGACAGATATGGGAGACCCAGTACTTC	CASINPAGQIWETQYF
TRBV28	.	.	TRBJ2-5	TGTGCCAGCAGTTTGGGGGAGGAGGTAGAGACCCAGTACTTC	CASSLGEEVETQYF
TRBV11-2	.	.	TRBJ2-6	TGTGCCAGCAGCCCCCCCGGCTCTGGGGCCAACGTCCTGACTTTC	CASSPPGSGANVLTF
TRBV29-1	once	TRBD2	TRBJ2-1	TGCAGCGTTGAAGGAGGAGTGGGACTAGCGGGAGACGAGCAGTTCTTC	CSVEGGVGLAGDEQFF
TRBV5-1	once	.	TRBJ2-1	TGCGCCAGCAGCTTGGCTCAAGGGAGCTACAATGAGCAGTTCTTC	CASSLAQGSYNEQFF
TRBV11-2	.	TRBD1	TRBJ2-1	TGTGCCAGCAGCTTAGGACAGGGTGAGCAGTTCTTC	CASSLGQGEQFF
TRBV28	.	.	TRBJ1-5	TGTGCCAGCAGCTACAGGGTTTCAGGGTATCAGCCCCAGCATTTT	CASSYRVSGYQPQHF
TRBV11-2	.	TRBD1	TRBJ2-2	TGTGCCAGCAGCCCCCGGACAGGCCCACACACCGGGGAGCTGTTTTTT	CASSPRTGPHTGELFF
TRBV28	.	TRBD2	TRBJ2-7	TGTGCCAGCAGTCCCAGGACTAGCGGGATCTTCGAGCAGTACTTC	CASSPRTSGIFEQYF
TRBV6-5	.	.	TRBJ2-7	TGTGCCAGCACGGCCGGGGGCTGGGAGCAGTACTTC	CASTAGGWEQYF
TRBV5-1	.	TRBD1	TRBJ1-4	TGCGCCAGCAGGGAACGTACAGGGGGATTTAATGAAAAACTGTTTTTT	CASRERTGGFNEKLFF
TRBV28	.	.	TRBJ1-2	TGTGCCATCTCGAAAACAGGGAACTATGGCTACACCTTC	CAISKTGNYGYTF
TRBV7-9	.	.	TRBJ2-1	TGTGCCAGCATCTTATGGCCAGACAATGAGCAGTTCTTC	CASILWPDNEQFF
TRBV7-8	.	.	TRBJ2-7	TGTGCCAGCAGCGCAGGGGCCTCGTACGAGCAGTACTTC	CASSAGASYEQYF
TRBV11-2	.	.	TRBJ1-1	TGTGCCACCCGGTTGGAGGAGGACACTGAAGCTTTCTTT	CATRLEEDTEAFF
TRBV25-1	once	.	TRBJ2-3	TGTGCCAGCAGTGAATGGGCTAGCGCTAGCACAGATACGCAGTATTTT	CASSEWASASTDTQYF
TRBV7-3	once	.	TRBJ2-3	TGTGCCAGCAGCCCCCACAACACAGATACGCAGTATTTT	CASSPHNTDTQYF
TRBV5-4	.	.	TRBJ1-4	TGTGCCAGCAGTCTCCGGGACTCCGGACCTTTTAATGAAAAACTGTTTTTT	CASSLRDSGPFNEKLFF
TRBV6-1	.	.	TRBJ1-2	TGTGCCAGCCGGGAAGGCAGCTCCTCCCTTCTCTATGGCTACACCTTC	CASREGSSSLLYGYTF
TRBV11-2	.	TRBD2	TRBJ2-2	TGTGCCAGCAGTAAAGGGCTAGCGGGGGTGGTGACCGGGGAGCTGTTTTTT	CASSKGLAGVVTGELFF
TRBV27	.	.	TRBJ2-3	TGTGCCAGCAGTTTATTCGGGCCCCACACAGATACGCAGTATTTT	CASSLFGPHTDTQYF
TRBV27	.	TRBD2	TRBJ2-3	TGTGCCAGCAGTTTATCGACAATCGCGGGAGGGCCCACAGATACGCAGTATTTT	CASSLSTIAGGPTDTQYF
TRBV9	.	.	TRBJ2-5	TGTGCCAGCAGTCATACCTCGGGAGACCAAGAGACCCAGTACTTC	CASSHTSGDQETQYF
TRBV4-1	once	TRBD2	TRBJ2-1	TGCGCCAGCAGCCAAGGGGAGGGAGGGCCCTACAATGAGCAGTTCTTC	CASSQGEGGPYNEQFF
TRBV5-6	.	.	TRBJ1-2	TGTGCCAGCAGCTTCCCCAGTACCACGGACCCCTATGGCTACACCTTC	CASSFPSTTDPYGYTF
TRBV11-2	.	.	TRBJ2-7	TGTGCCAGCAGCTTTGGGACTCGATACGAGCAGTACTTC	CASSFGTRYEQYF
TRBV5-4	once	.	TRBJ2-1	TGTGCCAGCAGTCCTGCCGGCATTGCCTCCTACAATGAGCAGTTCTTC	CASSPAGIASYNEQFF
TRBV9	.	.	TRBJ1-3	TGTGCCAGCAGCCCTAGAGGGGGGCCTGGAAACACCATATATTTT	CASSPRGGPGNTIYF
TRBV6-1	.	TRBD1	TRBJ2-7	TGTGCCAGCAGTGAAAATGGACAGGGGAACGAGCAGTACTTC	CASSENGQGNEQYF
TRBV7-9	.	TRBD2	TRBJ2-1	TGTGCCAGCAGCGAGACTAGCGTTCAGGATGAGCAGTTCTTC	CASSETSVQDEQFF
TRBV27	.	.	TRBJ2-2	TGTGCCAGCAGTCCGTCGTGGGGGGAGTACACCGGGGAGCTGTTTTTT	CASSPSWGEYTGELFF
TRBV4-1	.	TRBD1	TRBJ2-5	TGCGCCAGCAGCCAGAAACAGGGGGCGCTGAAGACCCAGTACTTC	CASSQKQGALKTQYF
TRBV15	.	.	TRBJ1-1	TGTGCCACCAGCAGACCAAGGGGAGATCGAGAGGCTGAAGCTTTCTTT	CATSRPRGDREAEAFF
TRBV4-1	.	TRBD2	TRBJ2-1	TGCGCCAGCAGCCATAAGGGGAGCGGGAGCGGGTTAGGGCAGTTCTTC	CASSHKGSGSGLGQFF
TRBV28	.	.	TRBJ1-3	TGTGCCAGCAGGAAAACGATCGGAAACACCATATATTTT	CASRKTIGNTIYF
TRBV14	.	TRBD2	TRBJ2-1	TGTGCCAGCAGCCAAGGCCCCCCTGGCCTAGCGGGAGGGGTTGAGCAGTTCTTC	CASSQGPPGLAGGVEQFF
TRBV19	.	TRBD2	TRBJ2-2	TGTGCCAGTAGTCCCCGGGGGGGCCCGAACACCGGGGAGCTGTTTTTT	CASSPRGGPNTGELFF
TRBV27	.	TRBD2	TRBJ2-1	TGTGCCAGCAGTCTCGGGACTAGCGTACGCAATGAGCAGTTCTTC	CASSLGTSVRNEQFF
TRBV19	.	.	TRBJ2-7	TGTGCCAGTAGTATAGGTGTTTCTGGCTACGAGCAGTACTTC	CASSIGVSGYEQYF
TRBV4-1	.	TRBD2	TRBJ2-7	TGCGCCAGCAGCCAGCGGGAGGGGACAGTCTCCTACGAGCAGTACTTC	CASSQREGTVSYEQYF
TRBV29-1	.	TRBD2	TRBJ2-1	TGCAGCGCCCCTCTAGCGGCCTCCTACAATGAGCAGTTCTTC	CSAPLAASYNEQFF
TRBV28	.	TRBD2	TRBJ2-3	TGTGCCAGCAGTTTAGACGTGTGGAGGACTAGCGGGGCGACTAACACAGATACGCAGTATTTT	CASSLDVWRTSGATNTDTQYF
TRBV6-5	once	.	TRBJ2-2	TGTGCCAGCAGTGCTTCCCGGGGCCCCGGGGAGCTGTTTTTT	CASSASRGPGELFF
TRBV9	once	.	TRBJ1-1	TGTGCCAGCAGCGGTAGAGGTCGGGGACCCTCGGGGGCTTTCTTT	CASSGRGRGPSGAFF
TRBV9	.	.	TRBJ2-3	TGTGCCAGCAGCGCCACAGGAAGCACAGATACGCAGTATTTT	CASSATGSTDTQYF
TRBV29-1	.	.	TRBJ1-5	TGCAGCGTTCATAGACAGTCCATACGCAATCAGCCCCAGCATTTT	CSVHRQSIRNQPQHF
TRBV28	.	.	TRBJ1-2	TGTGCCAGCAGTGGCTGGCAGGGAGCTAACTATGGCTACACCTTC	CASSGWQGANYGYTF
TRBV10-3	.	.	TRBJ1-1	TGTGCCACATTGACAGGGAACACTGAAGCTTTCTTT	CATLTGNTEAFF
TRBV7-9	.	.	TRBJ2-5	TGTGCCAGCAGCTTATCTTGGGGGGGCGTTTGGGAGACCCAGTACTTC	CASSLSWGGVWETQYF